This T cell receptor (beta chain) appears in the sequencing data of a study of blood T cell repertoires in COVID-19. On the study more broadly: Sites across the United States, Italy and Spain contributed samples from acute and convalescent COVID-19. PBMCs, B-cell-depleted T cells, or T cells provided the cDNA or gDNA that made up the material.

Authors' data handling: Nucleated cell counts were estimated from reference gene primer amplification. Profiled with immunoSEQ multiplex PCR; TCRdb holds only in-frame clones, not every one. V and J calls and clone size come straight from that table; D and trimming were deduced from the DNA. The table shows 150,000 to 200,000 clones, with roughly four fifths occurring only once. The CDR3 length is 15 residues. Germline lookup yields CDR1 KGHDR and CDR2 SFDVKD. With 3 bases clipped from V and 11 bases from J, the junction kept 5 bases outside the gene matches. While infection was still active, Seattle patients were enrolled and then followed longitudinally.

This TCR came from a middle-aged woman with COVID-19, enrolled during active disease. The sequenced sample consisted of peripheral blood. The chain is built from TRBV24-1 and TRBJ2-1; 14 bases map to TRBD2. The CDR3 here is CATSDPGTSGSKQFF. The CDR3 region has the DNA TGTGCCACCAGTGATCCCGGGACTAGCGGGAGCAAGCAGTTCTTC.